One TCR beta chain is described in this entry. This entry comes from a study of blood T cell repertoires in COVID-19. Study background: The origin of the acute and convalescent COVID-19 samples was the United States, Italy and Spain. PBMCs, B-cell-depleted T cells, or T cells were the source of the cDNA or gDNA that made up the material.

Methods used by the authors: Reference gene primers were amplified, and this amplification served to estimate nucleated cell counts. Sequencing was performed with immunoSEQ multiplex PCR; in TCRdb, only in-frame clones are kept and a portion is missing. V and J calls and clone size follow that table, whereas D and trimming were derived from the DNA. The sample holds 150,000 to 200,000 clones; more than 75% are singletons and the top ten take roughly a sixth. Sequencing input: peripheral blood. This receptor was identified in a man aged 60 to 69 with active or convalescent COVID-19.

The CDR3 DNA reads as TGTGCCAGTAGTAGGGGACTAGCGGTGAACACCGGGGAGCTGTTTTTT. Amino acid sequence: CASSRGLAVNTGELFF. The chain recombines TRBV19 with TRBJ2-2, with 11 bases aligning to TRBD2. With V trimmed by 4 bases and J by 1 base, 2 bases remained unmatched. Germline V gene data show CDR1 as LNHDA and CDR2 as SQIVND (reference sequence). This CDR3 spans 16 amino acids.